Each of the 3 T cell receptor beta chains below was sequenced from the same sample in a study of vaccination and CD4 T cells after COVID-19. Regarding treatment: approximately 9-day PBMC culture with coronavirus spike peptide pools or control peptides (ViraFEST assay). For these receptors, no antigen is known. The assay that was used to sequence DNA from cultured CD4+ T cells was the Oncomine TCR Beta short-read assay. Each CDR3 protein gets one entry after TCRdb re-called the PCR reads with MiXCR. The sample lists fewer than 11,000 distinct CDR3 sequences; around 61% were seen once. Sequencing was done on a sample of CD4+ T cells from blood, cultured in vitro. The source of these receptors is a human donor who had recovered from COVID-19.

This clonotype was recorded a few times. The rearrangement links TRBV19 to TRBJ1-2; the D gene is possibly TRBD1 (5 bases). The germline V gene encodes CDR1 LNHDA and CDR2 SQIVND (reference sequence). Deletions cut 4 bases from V and 3 bases from J, with 15 bases between. The CDR3 extends over 15 amino acids. The CDR3 region is CASSTTGGRDYGYTF. In DNA form, the CDR3 reads TGTGCCAGTAGTACCACGGGTGGCAGGGACTATGGCTACACCTTC.

The chain carries TRBV2 and TRBJ2-7, with TRBD2 as a possible D gene (6 bases). The CDR3 consists of 13 residues. Germline V gene sequence: CDR1 SNHLY, CDR2 FYNNEI. Trimming left V 3 bases short and J 0 bases short, with 6 bases between. The CDR3 sequence: CASSEGGSYEQYF. Here the CDR3 DNA reads TGTGCCAGCAGTGAGGGAGGCTCCTACGAGCAGTACTTC.

CDR3 region: CASNDYQETQYF. The CDR3 DNA sequence: TGTGCCAGCAACGACTACCAAGAGACCCAGTACTTC. The chain recombines TRBV2 with TRBJ2-5; D unresolved. Germline V CDR1 and CDR2: SNHLY, FYNNEI. There are 12 residues in the CDR3. The V end lost 7 bases, the J end lost 0 bases, and 6 bases lay between the germline ends.